These 24 T cell receptor beta chains were all obtained from the same sample, sequenced in a study of molecular identifiers for immune sequencing clone quantification. TCRdb re-called the PCR reads with MiXCR, one entry per CDR3 protein. The data show 50,000 to 75,000 distinct CDR3 sequences, with 15% to 20% seen just once and 1.4% held by the top ten. Sequencing was carried out using naive CD8+ T cells from blood, with Jurkat cell RNA spiked in. The subset here: FACS-sorted CD8+CD4-CCR7+CD45RA+ naive T cells. The receptors stem from a human donor in good health. Some libraries in this study had Jurkat cell RNA spiked in.

V is TRBV6-2 or TRBV6-3 and J is TRBJ2-1, with TRBD2 matching over 10 bases. The CDR3 loop spans 16 amino acids. Germline lookup yields CDR1 MNHEY and CDR2 SVGEGT. The V gene end was trimmed by 10 bases and the J gene end by 4 bases; junction bases not matched to a gene: 13. As DNA, the CDR3 is TGTGCCACCAAAACGCCACTAGCGGGATCTTACAATGAGCAGTTCTTC. This codes for CATKTPLAGSYNEQFF.

The sample holds many counts of this clonotype. The V and J genes are TRBV7-8 and TRBJ1-1; 11 positions agree with TRBD1. J gave up 0 bases and V 5 bases, and 11 bases lay outside the gene matches. CDR1 is SGHVS and CDR2 is FQNEAQ in the germline V gene. The CDR3 is 18 residues long. DNA of the CDR3: TGTGCCAGCAGCCCCCCTCGGGACAGGGGGGGGATGAACACTGAAGCTTTCTTT. It yields the protein CASSPPRDRGGMNTEAFF.

This clonotype came up many times. The rearrangement joins TRBV4-2 to TRBJ2-4, with TRBD1 matching over 8 bases. The germline V gene encodes CDR1 LGHNA and CDR2 YNFKEQ. This CDR3 is 18 amino acids long. The J segment lost 3 bases and the V segment lost 1 base, leaving 11 bases of the junction unmatched. The CDR3 DNA reads TGTGCCAGCAGCCAAGCCGTCGTTGGTACAGGGGGCAAAAACATTCAGTACTTC. It translates to CASSQAVVGTGGKNIQYF.

In the case of this clonotype: A much more abundant neighbour one base away suggests this may be a read error. The V gene is TRBV11-2, the J gene TRBJ2-1; D gene unclear. CDR1 is SGHAT and CDR2 is FQNNGV in the germline V gene. The CDR3 has 11 residues. Trimming removed 1 base at V and 8 bases at J, with 3 bases between. The chain's CDR3 is CASSLADEQFF. The CDR3 region has the DNA TGTGCCAGCAGCTTAGCGGATGAGCAGTTCTTC.

This clonotype has at least ten counts. This chain links TRBV7-9 with TRBJ1-1; D is unresolved. CDR3 length: 14 residues. CDR1 and CDR2 (germline): SEHNR, FQNEAQ (reference sequence). The V and J ends lost 1 base and 3 bases respectively, with 9 bases between them. DNA for the CDR3: TGTGCCAGCAGCTTAGGGGGATCCGACACTGAAGCTTTCTTT. Translation gives CASSLGGSDTEAFF.

This clonotype was recorded at least ten times. V usage is TRBV20-1 and J usage is TRBJ1-1; weak D call: TRBD1 (5 bases). V lost 0 bases and J 4 bases, leaving 12 bases between the germline ends. This CDR3 has 14 residues. Germline V gene data show CDR1 as DFQATT and CDR2 as SNEGSKA (reference sequence). The CDR3 is CSARDLLGGTEAFF. Here the CDR3 DNA reads TGCAGTGCTAGAGATCTGTTGGGGGGCACTGAAGCTTTCTTT.

Only a few counts were recorded for this clonotype. A read error is possible here, since a much larger clone lies one base away. The V and J genes are TRBV27 and TRBJ2-1; 16 bases match TRBD2. The CDR3 has 16 residues. V gave up 5 bases and J gave up 12 bases; unmatched junction bases: 10. The V gene's germline CDR1 is MNHEY and CDR2 SMNVEV (reference sequence). CDR3 in DNA: TGTGCCAGCAGTACGGGACTAGCGGGGGGGGCCGATGTGCAGTTCTTC. Its translation: CASSTGLAGGADVQFF.

Notes on this clonotype: A read error is possible here, since a much larger clone lies one base away. The chain recombines TRBV10-3 with TRBJ1-1; D gene ambiguous. This CDR3 comprises 11 residues. Germline-derived CDR1 and CDR2 are ENHRY and SYGVKD. The CDR3 DNA reads as TGTGCCATCAGTGGGGCTACTGAAGCTCTCTTT. It codes for CAISGATEALF.

This clonotype was counted a single time. This chain connects TRBV12-3 or TRBV12-4 to TRBJ2-7, with 10 nucleotides matching TRBD2. Trimming cost V 5 bases and J 0 bases; bases outside gene matches: 4. There are 15 residues in the CDR3. CDR3 amino acids: CASSDSGRSSYEQYF. The CDR3 DNA reads TGTGCCAGCAGTGATAGCGGGAGGAGCTCCTACGAGCAGTACTTC.

This clonotype appeared many times. The rearrangement links TRBV7-9 to TRBJ2-7; 9 nucleotides agree with TRBD2. CDR1 is SEHNR and CDR2 is FQNEAQ in the germline V gene (reference sequence). The V segment lost 1 base and the J segment 4 bases; nucleotides outside the gene matches: 2. This CDR3 has 14 residues. The CDR3 DNA reads as TGTGCCAGCAGCTTAGGGGGACTAGCTTACGAGCAGTACTTC. Protein product: CASSLGGLAYEQYF.

The CDR3 sequence is CASGRRDNAGVSSYEQYF. The CDR3 DNA follows: TGTGCCAGCGGCCGTCGGGACAACGCCGGGGTCAGCTCCTACGAGCAGTACTTC. The chain uses TRBV27 and TRBJ2-7; TRBD1 might be the D (6 bases). The ends were cut back, 8 bases at V and 0 bases at J, with 26 bases in the middle. Germline V lookup: CDR1 MNHEY, CDR2 SMNVEV (reference sequence). This CDR3 is 18 amino acids long.

CDR3 nucleotides: TGTGCCAGTAGTAACAGTGGGAACACTGAAGCTTTCTTT. It codes for CASSNSGNTEAFF. This chain uses TRBV19 with TRBJ1-1; D uncertain. Germline CDR1 LNHDA, CDR2 SQIVND (reference sequence). The V and J ends lost 4 bases and 1 base respectively, with 7 bases between them. CDR3 length: 13 amino acids. Complete variable domain (other parts from reference TRBV19 and TRBJ1-1): DGGITQSPKYLFRKEGQNVTLSCEQNLNHDAMYWYRQDPGQGLRLIYYSQIVNDFQKGDIAEGYSVSREKKESFPLTVTSAQKNPTAFYLCASSNSGNTEAFFGQGTRLTVV.

This clonotype was seen ten or more times. The rearrangement uses TRBV6-2 or TRBV6-3 and TRBJ2-3; D gene ambiguous. The ends were cut back, 2 bases at V and 2 bases at J, with 5 bases in the middle. This CDR3 spans 13 amino acids. Germline CDR1 reads MNHEY; CDR2 reads SVGEGT. In nucleotides, the CDR3 is TGTGCCAGCAGTTACAGTTACACAGATACGCAGTATTTT. It translates to CASSYSYTDTQYF.

The J gene is TRBJ2-1, the V gene TRBV29-1, with 7 bases fitting TRBD1. The CDR3 runs to 11 residues. Germline CDR1 is SQVTM and CDR2 is ANQGSEA. Trimming at V came to 6 bases and at J to 8 bases, leaving 4 bases not matched to a gene. In nucleotides, the CDR3 is TGCAGCGTCGTTAGGGGGCATGAGCAGTTCTTC. Translating gives CSVVRGHEQFF.

This clonotype came up a few times. The chain carries TRBV25-1 and TRBJ1-1, with D tentatively TRBD1 (5 bases). Germline V gives CDR1 MGHDK, CDR2 SYGVNS. V lost 3 bases to trimming and J lost 1 base, with 21 bases between them. The CDR3 consists of 18 residues. This chain's CDR3 is CASSDPRDEATQNTEAFF. CDR3 DNA: TGTGCCAGCAGTGATCCTAGGGACGAAGCTACCCAGAACACTGAAGCTTTCTTT.

In its sample, this clonotype was seen many times. The chain is built from TRBV10-2 and TRBJ1-2; no definite D call. The CDR3 is 11 residues long. V was clipped by 6 bases and J by 8 bases, with 10 bases between them. Germline V gene lookup returns CDR1 WSHSY and CDR2 SAAADI. CDR3: CASRELYGYTF. In DNA form, the CDR3 reads TGCGCCAGCAGAGAGCTCTACGGCTACACCTTC.

This clonotype was picked up a small number of times. V gene TRBV2 combines with J gene TRBJ1-1; D ambiguous. V was trimmed by 7 bases and J by 3 bases, leaving 9 bases between them. The CDR3 extends over 12 amino acids. Germline loops: CDR1 SNHLY, CDR2 FYNNEI. CDR3 sequence reads: CASTYVDTEAFF. CDR3 in DNA: TGTGCCAGCACGTATGTCGACACTGAAGCTTTCTTT. The complete variable domain, with remaining parts taken from reference TRBV2 and TRBJ1-1, reads EPEVTQTPSHQVTQMGQEVILRCVPISNHLYFYWYRQILGQKVEFLVSFYNNEISEKSEIFDDQFSVERPDGSNFTLKIRSTKLEDSAMYFCASTYVDTEAFFGQGTRLTVV.

This clonotype was counted many times. The rearrangement joins TRBV4-3 to TRBJ2-7; 8 nucleotides line up with TRBD2. Germline values: CDR1 LGHNA, CDR2 YSLEER. J was trimmed by 1 base and V by 0 bases; bases with no gene match: 5. The CDR3 runs 16 residues. The CDR3, as DNA: TGCGCCAGCAGCCAAGAGTATACGGGAGGGTCCTACGAGCAGTACTTC. Amino acids: CASSQEYTGGSYEQYF.

This clonotype showed up many times. The chain uses TRBV11-2 and TRBJ2-3; TRBD2 aligns across 11 bases. The CDR3 sequence is 16 residues long. The germline V gene encodes CDR1 SGHAT and CDR2 FQNNGV. Unmatched junction bases numbered 8, after V lost 3 bases and J lost 6 bases. In DNA, the CDR3 is TGTGCCAGCAGCTTCACTAGCGGGAGATTAGCGGATACGCAGTATTTT. Translating gives CASSFTSGRLADTQYF.

The chain uses TRBV6-1 and TRBJ2-7; no firm D call. This CDR3 is 10 amino acids long. Trimming stripped 5 bases from V and 6 bases from J, with 5 bases between. Germline V gives CDR1 MNHNS, CDR2 SASEGT. The CDR3 region is CASSYTEQYF. For the CDR3, the DNA is TGTGCCAGCAGTTACACCGAGCAGTACTTC.

V is TRBV9 and J is TRBJ2-4; tentatively, D is TRBD2 (6 bases). Per germline, CDR1 SGDLS and CDR2 YYNGEE. V was pared by 0 bases and J by 0 bases, with 7 bases between. CDR3 length: 15 amino acids. DNA for the CDR3: TGTGCCAGCAGCGTAGCGGGACTAGCCAAAAACATTCAGTACTTC. As protein: CASSVAGLAKNIQYF. Based on the CDR3 plus reference TRBV9 and TRBJ2-4, the full variable domain is DSGVTQTPKHLITATGQRVTLRCSPRSGDLSVYWYQQSLDQGLQFLIQYYNGEERAKGNILERFSAQQFPDLHSELNLSSLELGDSALYFCASSVAGLAKNIQYFGAGTRLSVL.

This clonotype has ten or more counts. This chain joins TRBV10-3 and TRBJ1-1; a possible D gene is TRBD1 (5 bases). The V gene lost 3 bases and the J gene lost 3 bases, with 14 bases spanning the gap. The CDR3 contains 15 residues. From germline, CDR1 is ENHRY and CDR2 SYGVKD. DNA for the CDR3: TGTGCCATCAGTGACCCAGGGTCGGGGGACACTGAAGCTTTCTTT. Its translation is CAISDPGSGDTEAFF.

The chain combines TRBV29-1 with TRBJ2-7; TRBD1 is a possible D gene (6 bases). The CDR3 runs to 18 residues. Germline V gene sequence: CDR1 SQVTM, CDR2 ANQGSEA. Trimming cost V 4 bases and J 2 bases, with 27 bases left between them. The CDR3 DNA reads as TGCAGCGTTGTAGTGGTATTATGGGACAAAGAAATCCCCTACGAGCAGTACTTC. Protein: CSVVVVLWDKEIPYEQYF.

This clonotype showed up many times. The chain joins TRBV5-1 to TRBJ2-3; possible D gene TRBD1, 5 bases. Germline assignment: CDR1 SGHRS and CDR2 YFSETQ. V dropped 0 bases and J dropped 2 bases, with 13 bases sitting between them. The CDR3 totals 16 residues. As DNA, the CDR3 is TGCGCCAGCAGCTTGGGGCCCGGACAATACACAGATACGCAGTATTTT. Protein sequence: CASSLGPGQYTDTQYF.